This T cell receptor (beta chain) was profiled in a study of blood T cells in healthy people across ages. CDR1 SEHNR and CDR2 FQNEAQ come from the germline V gene (reference sequence). The ends lost 5 bases at V and 8 bases at J; junction bases unmatched: 13. This CDR3 has 16 residues. Together with a sample-barcoded 5' primer, a J-beta primer mix was included in a second PCR lasting about 7 to 12 cycles. One entry per CDR3 protein, called by TCRdb with MiXCR from the 5' RACE reads. The sample has about 1.4 million distinct CDR3 sequences; approximately 63% are singletons. The V call is TRBV7-9, the J call TRBJ2-1; TRBD1 matches at 9 bases. This receptor was identified in a man between 18 and 29 years old in good health. The specimen sequenced was blood. The CDR3 DNA sequence: TGTGCCAGCAGCCCCTCACCGGGACAGGGCGATTATGAGCAGTTCTTC. This translates into CASSPSPGQGDYEQFF.